These 23 T cell receptor beta chains share one sample of origin, sequenced in a study of immune evolution from preneoplasia to lung adenocarcinoma. Clones were sequenced by immunoSEQ multiplex PCR, and TCRdb holds only the in-frame ones, with some missing. In the table there are over 30,000 clones, roughly 74% of which are singletons. Sequencing was performed on FFPE invasive lung adenocarcinoma tissue. These receptors originate from a person in their sixties with lung adenocarcinoma.

The gene calls are TRBV30 and TRBJ2-1, with a possible D match to TRBD2 (6 bases). The CDR3 is made up of 13 amino acids. The germline gives CDR1 GTSNPN, CDR2 SVGIG (reference sequence). Trimming removed 1 base from V and 6 bases from J, with 10 bases in between. CDR3 protein: CAWSGSSANEQFF. The CDR3 DNA reads as TGTGCCTGGAGTGGGTCTAGCGCCAATGAGCAGTTCTTC.

The chain's CDR3 is CASSFRRQNTEAFF. The CDR3 region has the DNA TGTGCCAGCAGTTTCCGCCGACAGAACACTGAAGCTTTCTTT. The gene calls are TRBV6-6 and TRBJ1-1; unclear D gene. The germline V gene encodes CDR1 MNHNY and CDR2 SVGAGI (reference sequence). Trimming shortened V by 4 bases and J by 1 base, and 10 bases separated the two germline ends. The CDR3 covers 14 residues.

The J gene is TRBJ2-3, the V gene TRBV5-1, with a weak D call TRBD1 (6 bases). The CDR3 is 16 residues long. The ends were cut back, 5 bases at V and 2 bases at J, with 18 bases in the middle. Germline loops: CDR1 SGHRS, CDR2 YFSETQ. The CDR3 DNA sequence: TGCGCCAGCAGGGGGACCGGGACATCTCTCACAGATACGCAGTATTTT. Translating gives CASRGTGTSLTDTQYF.

This clone occurred a few times. This chain uses TRBV11-2 with TRBJ2-3, with D unclear. This CDR3 has 13 amino acids. The V and J ends lost 2 bases and 11 bases respectively, with 14 bases between them. Germline lookup yields CDR1 SGHAT and CDR2 FQNNGV. The chain's CDR3 is CASSLNSPTEQYF. DNA of the CDR3: TGTGCCAGCAGCTTAAACAGCCCCACGGAGCAGTATTTT.

The V gene is TRBV5-4, the J gene TRBJ2-7, with a possible D match to TRBD2 (6 bases). Germline loops: CDR1 SGHNT, CDR2 YYREEE (reference sequence). The CDR3 spans 15 residues. Trimming removed 1 base at V and 1 base at J, with 12 bases between. The CDR3 is CASSLQAGLSYEQYF. DNA of the CDR3: TGTGCCAGCAGCTTGCAAGCGGGCCTGTCCTACGAGCAGTACTTC.

V and J are TRBV19 and TRBJ2-2, with D tentatively TRBD2 (5 bases). Trimming took off 3 bases at V and 3 bases at J, with 11 bases between the two ends. The germline V gene has CDR1 LNHDA and CDR2 SQIVND (reference sequence). The CDR3 runs to 15 residues. DNA of the CDR3: TGTGCCAGTAGTATCGGGGTACGTCACACCGGGGAGCTGTTTTTT. It translates to CASSIGVRHTGELFF.

The J gene is TRBJ1-2, the V gene TRBV4-1; TRBD1 matches 9 bases. Germline V gives CDR1 MGHRA, CDR2 YSYEKL. The CDR3 has 16 residues. The trim removed 0 bases at V and 8 bases at J, leaving 10 bases unmatched. CDR3 coding DNA: TGCGCCAGCAGCCAAGATCTAGGACAGGGGCTTGGCGGCTACACCTTC. Protein: CASSQDLGQGLGGYTF.

The chain employs TRBV28 and TRBJ1-5, with 8 bases identical to TRBD1. This CDR3 is built from 17 residues. J gave up 0 bases and V 3 bases, and 7 bases lay outside the gene matches. CDR1 is MDHEN and CDR2 is SYDVKM in the germline V gene. The CDR3 sequence: CASSFRDRIDSNQPQHF. The CDR3 DNA sequence: TGTGCCAGCAGTTTCCGGGACAGGATTGATAGCAATCAGCCCCAGCATTTT. Based on the CDR3 plus reference TRBV28 and TRBJ1-5, the full variable domain is DVKVTQSSRYLVKRTGEKVFLECVQDMDHENMFWYRQDPGLGLRLIYFSYDVKMKEKGDIPEGYSVSREKKERFSLILESASTNQTSMYLCASSFRDRIDSNQPQHFGDGTRLSIL.

This chain links TRBV5-8 with TRBJ2-7; TRBD1 agrees at 8 bases. Germline V gene sequence: CDR1 SGHTS, CDR2 YDEGEE. Trimming at V came to 7 bases and at J to 5 bases, leaving 11 bases not matched to a gene. CDR3 length: 14 residues. The CDR3 loop reads CASGLDRDGHEQYF. The CDR3 DNA reads TGTGCCAGCGGCCTGGACAGGGACGGACACGAGCAGTACTTC.

This chain links TRBV11-3 with TRBJ2-2; D possibly corresponds to TRBD1 (6 bases). CDR1 is SGHNT and CDR2 is YENEEA in the germline V gene. The CDR3 is 14 amino acids. V lost 8 bases to trimming and J lost 0 bases, with 10 bases between them. The CDR3 nucleotides read TGTGCCAGCGGCAGGGGACCGAACACCGGGGAGCTGTTTTTT. It translates to CASGRGPNTGELFF.

J is TRBJ2-1 and V is TRBV27, with 8 bases fitting TRBD1. The CDR3 runs to 14 residues. Germline CDR1 MNHEY, CDR2 SMNVEV (reference sequence). V lost 7 bases, J lost 5 bases, and 7 bases stayed unmatched. The CDR3 loop reads CASTRQGPNNEQFF. As DNA, the CDR3 is TGTGCCAGCACTAGACAGGGGCCAAACAATGAGCAGTTCTTC.

V usage is TRBV5-1 and J usage is TRBJ2-7; D ambiguous. Germline V gene lookup returns CDR1 SGHRS and CDR2 YFSETQ. V lost 0 bases to trimming and J lost 4 bases, with 8 bases between them. The CDR3 runs 13 residues. The CDR3: CASSLVPIYEQYF. DNA for the CDR3: TGCGCCAGCAGCTTGGTCCCAATTTACGAGCAGTACTTC.

The chain recombines TRBV9 with TRBJ1-2; D call uncertain. V was cut by 4 bases and J by 5 bases, with 15 bases left in between. This CDR3 contains 14 residues. From germline, CDR1 is SGDLS and CDR2 YYNGEE. CDR3 in DNA: TGTGCCAGCAGCCCCAAGGGTTTCTTGTATGGCTACACCTTC. Protein product: CASSPKGFLYGYTF.

The chain has TRBV28 and TRBJ2-7; possibly TRBD1 for D (6 bases). V gave up 8 bases and J gave up 3 bases, with 14 bases separating them. Germline values: CDR1 MDHEN, CDR2 SYDVKM. The CDR3 runs 13 residues. CDR3 in DNA: TGTGCCAGCCTTCCCGGACAGCGCTACGAGCAGTACTTC. This gives the protein CASLPGQRYEQYF.

The chain uses TRBV5-3 and TRBJ2-7; D tentatively fits TRBD1 or TRBD2 (5 bases each). TRBV5-3 is an ORF, with its function uncertain. The CDR3 is 12 residues long. CDR3 amino acids: CATRGSLYEQYF. CDR3 in DNA: TGTGCGACCCGGGGCAGCCTTTACGAGCAGTACTTC.

Note on this clone: A read error may explain this, as a much larger clone is one base away. The chain recombines TRBV6-1 with TRBJ2-1, with D maybe TRBD2 (5 bases). Germline CDR1 and CDR2: MNHNS and SASEGT. This CDR3 contains 11 residues. Trimming pared 8 bases from V and 4 bases from J, leaving 6 bases between. The DNA of the CDR3 is TGTGCCAGCGGGGAGTACAATGAGCAGTTCTTC. Amino acid sequence: CASGEYNEQFF.

V usage is TRBV6-5 and J usage is TRBJ1-5, with TRBD1 matching 8 bases. CDR1 and CDR2 from the germline V gene are MNHEY and SVGAGI. This CDR3 is 14 amino acids long. Losses at the gene ends were 6 bases for V and 2 bases for J; bases not matched to a gene: 3. This CDR3 is CASRRTGRNQPQHF. The CDR3 nucleotides are TGTGCCAGCAGAAGGACAGGGCGCAATCAGCCCCAGCATTTT.

Worth noting for this clone: The sample holds other DNA sequences that translate to the same CDR3. This chain connects TRBV28 to TRBJ2-7; 9 bases align to TRBD2. Germline lookup yields CDR1 MDHEN and CDR2 SYDVKM. Losses at the gene ends were 6 bases for V and 4 bases for J; bases not matched to a gene: 7. CDR3 length equals 14 residues. The CDR3 loop is CASSPGTSLYEQYF. The CDR3 coding sequence is TGTGCCAGCAGCCCAGGGACTAGCCTATACGAGCAGTACTTC.

The rearrangement joins TRBV5-4 to TRBJ1-4; 7 bases are a match to TRBD1. The CDR3 contains 15 residues. V lost 4 bases, J lost 0 bases, and 3 bases stayed unmatched. From germline, CDR1 is SGHNT and CDR2 YYREEE (reference sequence). The CDR3 sequence: CASSRDRATNEKLFF. The DNA for the CDR3 is TGTGCCAGCAGCCGTGACAGGGCAACTAATGAAAAACTGTTTTTT.

There are a few counts of this clone. The chain couples TRBV5-1 to TRBJ2-7; D uncertain. The V gene lost 1 base and the J gene lost 1 base, with 18 bases spanning the gap. Germline-derived CDR1 and CDR2 are SGHRS and YFSETQ. CDR3 length: 17 amino acids. CDR3 DNA sequence: TGCGCCAGCAGCTTGCCTTCCGACGGCAGGTGGTCCTACGAGCAGTACTTC. It encodes CASSLPSDGRWSYEQYF.

The chain recombines TRBV4-2 with TRBJ2-2; 11 bases agree with TRBD1. This CDR3 has 17 amino acids. Losses at the gene ends were 4 bases for V and 5 bases for J; bases not matched to a gene: 9. CDR1 and CDR2 from the germline V gene are LGHNA and YNFKEQ. In DNA form, the CDR3 reads TGTGCCAGCAGCCTCCTAGGACAGGGGGCGGGGACCGGGGAGCTGTTTTTT. Translating it yields CASSLLGQGAGTGELFF.

The V and J genes are TRBV5-1 and TRBJ1-4; no reliable D call. The germline gives CDR1 SGHRS, CDR2 YFSETQ. The V end was cut by 0 bases, the J end by 7 bases, with 13 bases between. This CDR3 has 15 residues. The CDR3 DNA sequence: TGCGCCAGCAGCTTGGGGGGAGAACGATTTGAAAAACTGTTTTTT. It encodes CASSLGGERFEKLFF. The full variable domain, with the rest looked up from reference TRBV5-1 and TRBJ1-4, is KAGVTQTPRYLIKTRGQQVTLSCSPISGHRSVSWYQQTPGQGLQFLFEYFSETQRNKGNFPGRFSGRQFSNSRSEMNVSTLELGDSALYLCASSLGGERFEKLFFGSGTQLSVL.

This rearrangement joins TRBV5-1 to TRBJ1-2; D may be TRBD1 (6 bases). V gave up 0 bases and J gave up 5 bases, with 11 bases separating them. There are 14 residues in the CDR3. Germline values: CDR1 SGHRS, CDR2 YFSETQ. In DNA form, the CDR3 reads TGCGCCAGCAGCTTGGACCTTCAGGGGTATGGCTACACCTTC. This sequence encodes CASSLDLQGYGYTF.